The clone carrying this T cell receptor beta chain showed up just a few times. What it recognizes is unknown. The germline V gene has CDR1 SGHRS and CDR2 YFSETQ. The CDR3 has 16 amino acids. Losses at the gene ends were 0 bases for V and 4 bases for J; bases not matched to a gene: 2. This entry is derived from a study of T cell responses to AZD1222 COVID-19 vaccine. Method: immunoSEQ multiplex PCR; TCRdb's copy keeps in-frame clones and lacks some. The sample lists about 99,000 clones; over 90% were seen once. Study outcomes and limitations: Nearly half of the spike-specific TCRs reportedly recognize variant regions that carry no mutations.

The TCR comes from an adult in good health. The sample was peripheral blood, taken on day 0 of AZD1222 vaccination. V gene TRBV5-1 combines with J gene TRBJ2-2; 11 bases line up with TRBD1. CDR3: CASSLVGTGGTGELFF. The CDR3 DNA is TGCGCCAGCAGCTTGGTTGGGACAGGGGGCACCGGGGAGCTGTTTTTT.